Below, 28 T cell receptor beta chains from the same sample are listed, as sequenced in a study of T cells in Graves' hyperthyroidism and ophthalmopathy. The TCR beta CDR3 regions underwent amplification using RNA transcripts as the source. HTBI primers were employed in a first-round RT-PCR of the TCR CDR3. Using its own MiXCR run on the multiplex PCR reads, TCRdb lists one record per CDR3 protein. The sample holds 500,000 to 650,000 distinct CDR3 sequences, about 14% seen once. The material sequenced was blood. The source of these receptors is a woman aged 35 to 49 with Graves' hyperthyroidism.

This clonotype was counted many times. The V gene is TRBV20-1, the J gene TRBJ2-1; 13 bases are shared with TRBD2. Trimming removed 6 bases from V and 4 bases from J; junction bases left unmatched: 0. Germline CDR1 and CDR2: DFQATT and SNEGSKA (reference sequence). CDR3 size: 13 residues. Here the CDR3 DNA reads TGCAGTGCACTAGCGGGAGGGTACAATGAGCAGTTCTTC. Translated, it gives CSALAGGYNEQFF.

The sample holds many counts of this clonotype. CDR3 loop: CASSQDLGTGGSRYGYTF. CDR3 nucleotides: TGTGCCAGCAGCCAAGATCTCGGGACAGGGGGTTCTCGGTATGGCTACACCTTC. The chain recombines TRBV3-1 with TRBJ1-2; 11 nucleotides line up with TRBD1. The CDR3 has 18 amino acids. Trimming took 0 bases from V and 5 from J; bases not matched to a gene: 11. The germline CDR1 and CDR2 sequences are LGHDT and YNNKEL (reference sequence).

This clonotype showed up many times. This rearrangement joins TRBV2 to TRBJ2-6, with D uncertain. Trimming shortened V by 1 base and J by 1 base, and 17 bases separated the two germline ends. The CDR3 extends over 19 amino acids. CDR1 is SNHLY and CDR2 is FYNNEI in the germline V gene. Here the CDR3 DNA reads TGTGCCAGCAGTGAAGTAGTGGGGAAGGGATTTTCTGGGGCCAACGTCCTGACTTTC. Encoded protein: CASSEVVGKGFSGANVLTF.

This clonotype was counted many times. The chain joins TRBV27 to TRBJ2-1; no reliable D call. CDR1 is MNHEY, CDR2 SMNVEV, per germline (reference sequence). The CDR3 runs 15 residues. Trimming took 6 bases from V and 0 from J, leaving 12 bases between them. CDR3 protein: CASRPLSGSYNEQFF. CDR3 DNA: TGTGCCAGCAGGCCGTTGTCGGGCTCCTACAATGAGCAGTTCTTC.

This clonotype came up many times. J is TRBJ2-1 and V is TRBV28, with TRBD2 matching 11 bases. The CDR3 is 15 residues long. The germline gives CDR1 MDHEN, CDR2 SYDVKM. V shed 6 bases, J shed 6 bases, and the junction held 7 bases outside the gene matches. CDR3: CASSRGLAELNEQFF. As DNA, the CDR3 is TGTGCCAGCAGCCGGGGACTAGCGGAACTCAATGAGCAGTTCTTC.

This clonotype came up a few times. The V and J genes are TRBV24-1 and TRBJ2-5, with TRBD1 as a possible D gene (6 bases). The CDR3 has 13 residues. In germline, CDR1 is KGHDR, CDR2 SFDVKD. V lost 4 bases and J 3 bases, leaving 8 bases between the germline ends. CDR3 region: CATSDGQKETQYF. CDR3 bases: TGTGCCACCAGTGACGGACAGAAAGAGACCCAGTACTTC.

This clonotype was seen repeatedly, ten times or more. Here the CDR3 reads CASSLDHQRGFFTDTQYF. DNA of the CDR3: TGTGCCAGCAGCTTAGATCACCAGCGTGGCTTCTTCACAGATACGCAGTATTTT. V and J are TRBV11-2 and TRBJ2-3; D ambiguous. This CDR3 comprises 18 residues. The germline V gene encodes CDR1 SGHAT and CDR2 FQNNGV. Trimming left V 0 bases short and J 2 bases short, with 18 bases between.

The rearrangement joins TRBV18 to TRBJ2-1; 10 nucleotides line up with TRBD2. The V segment lost 5 bases and the J segment 3 bases; nucleotides outside the gene matches: 13. This CDR3 region has 18 residues. Germline lookup yields CDR1 KGHSH and CDR2 LQKENI. The CDR3 DNA follows: TGTGCCAGCTCAGGCTACGACCCTAGCGGGAGAGGCTACAATGAGCAGTTCTTC. Amino acids: CASSGYDPSGRGYNEQFF.

This clonotype was seen more than once but under ten times. The chain couples TRBV19 to TRBJ2-1, with 8 bases that match TRBD1. The V gene end was trimmed by 4 bases and the J gene end by 8 bases; junction bases not matched to a gene: 7. In germline, CDR1 is LNHDA, CDR2 SQIVND (reference sequence). The CDR3 has 14 amino acids. The CDR3 nucleotides are TGTGCCAGTAGTAGACAGGGGTTTATGGATGAGCAGTTCTTC. It is translated as CASSRQGFMDEQFF.

There are many counts of this clonotype. An end of the junction does not agree with germline; a read error may underlie this. The CDR3 DNA reads as TGTGCCAGCAGCCCTCGGACAGGGGGTAACTATGGCTACACCTTC. It yields the protein CASSPRTGGNYGYTF. The chain combines TRBV5-1 with TRBJ1-2; TRBD1 agrees at 10 bases. This CDR3 has 15 residues. The germline V gene encodes CDR1 SGHRS and CDR2 YFSETQ.

The V gene is TRBV19, the J gene TRBJ2-5; D perhaps matches TRBD1 (7 bases). CDR1 and CDR2 from the germline V gene are LNHDA and SQIVND (reference sequence). This CDR3 contains 16 residues. Trimming cost V 6 bases and J 2 bases, with 19 bases left between them. The CDR3 region is CASSLGPQGRQETQYF. CDR3 nucleotides: TGTGCCAGTAGCCTTGGGCCACAGGGGAGGCAAGAGACCCAGTACTTC. The whole variable domain, remainder taken from reference TRBV19 and TRBJ2-5, is DGGITQSPKYLFRKEGQNVTLSCEQNLNHDAMYWYRQDPGQGLRLIYYSQIVNDFQKGDIAEGYSVSREKKESFPLTVTSAQKNPTAFYLCASSLGPQGRQETQYFGPGTRLLVL.

This clonotype was seen at least ten times. The V call is TRBV20-1, the J call TRBJ2-1, with 10 bases that match TRBD2. Germline V gene lookup returns CDR1 DFQATT and CDR2 SNEGSKA (reference sequence). V lost 6 bases, J lost 5 bases, and 4 bases stayed unmatched. The CDR3 has 13 amino acids. The CDR3 region is CSAGLADNNEQFF. The CDR3 DNA sequence: TGCAGTGCAGGACTAGCGGATAACAATGAGCAGTTCTTC.

In its sample, this clonotype was seen a few times. The V call is TRBV4-1, the J call TRBJ2-1; perhaps TRBD2 as D (6 bases). The CDR3 is 18 amino acids. Germline CDR1 MGHRA, CDR2 YSYEKL. With 1 base removed from V and 0 bases from J, the gap between germline ends came to 16 bases. The CDR3 DNA reads TGCGCCAGCAGCCAAGCGAATATGGGACTCGGCTCCTACAATGAGCAGTTCTTC. Protein: CASSQANMGLGSYNEQFF.

This clonotype has just a few counts. The chain has TRBV28 and TRBJ2-2; D is ambiguous. Deletions cut 5 bases from V and 4 bases from J, with 14 bases between. The germline gives CDR1 MDHEN, CDR2 SYDVKM. CDR3 length: 15 residues. The CDR3 loop reads CASSGRVAPTGELFF. The CDR3, as DNA: TGTGCCAGCAGTGGACGTGTAGCACCCACCGGGGAGCTGTTTTTT.

The sample holds many counts of this clonotype. The chain joins TRBV20-1 to TRBJ2-7; 9 nucleotides agree with TRBD1. Germline loops: CDR1 DFQATT, CDR2 SNEGSKA (reference sequence). Trimming took 1 base from V and 4 from J; bases not matched to a gene: 8. The CDR3 is 15 residues long. The CDR3 reads CSARAPGQGGYEQYF. The CDR3 region has the DNA TGCAGTGCTAGAGCTCCGGGACAGGGAGGTTACGAGCAGTACTTC.

The chain links TRBV5-1 to TRBJ2-2; possibly TRBD1 or TRBD2 for D (5 bases each). Germline V gives CDR1 SGHRS, CDR2 YFSETQ. This CDR3 has 17 amino acids. V lost 1 base and J 1 base, leaving 14 bases between the germline ends. CDR3 sequence: CASSLIIGEQNTGELFF. CDR3 DNA: TGCGCCAGCAGCTTGATTATAGGGGAGCAGAACACCGGGGAGCTGTTTTTT.

This clonotype has a handful of counts. The rearrangement uses TRBV28 and TRBJ2-2; possibly TRBD2 for D (5 bases). This CDR3 has 15 amino acids. Germline values: CDR1 MDHEN, CDR2 SYDVKM. With 6 bases removed from V and 4 bases from J, the gap between germline ends came to 15 bases. CDR3 sequence: CASRKGGTVTGELFF. CDR3 in DNA: TGTGCCAGCAGGAAAGGAGGAACAGTCACCGGGGAGCTGTTTTTT.

Comments on this clonotype: Its ends do not fully match the called genes, so a read error is possible. The CDR3 sequence is CASSIGTSSYNGQFF. CDR3 DNA sequence: TGTGCCAGCAGTATCGGGACTAGCTCCTACAATGGGCAGTTCTTC. The chain has TRBV27 and TRBJ2-1, with 9 bases that match TRBD2. The CDR3 totals 15 residues. From germline, CDR1 is MNHEY and CDR2 SMNVEV (reference sequence).

This clonotype was recorded only once. In nucleotides, the CDR3 is TGTGCCAGCAGCGGGATTGGTTACGAGCAGTACTTC. Its protein is CASSGIGYEQYF. The gene calls are TRBV9 and TRBJ2-7; D gene ambiguous. V was pared by 3 bases and J by 4 bases, with 8 bases between. The germline CDR1 and CDR2 sequences are SGDLS and YYNGEE. The CDR3 covers 12 residues.

Many counts were recorded for this clonotype. The chain couples TRBV30 to TRBJ1-2; 9 bases align to TRBD1. J lost 8 bases, V lost 7 bases, and 8 bases had no gene match. This CDR3 region has 12 residues. Germline loops: CDR1 GTSNPN, CDR2 SVGIG (reference sequence). Written as DNA, the CDR3 is TGTGCCTACAGGACAGGGGCGAGGGGCTACACCTTC. Translated: CAYRTGARGYTF. The full variable domain, its missing parts supplied by reference TRBV30 and TRBJ1-2, is SQTIHQWPATLVQPVGSPLSLECTVEGTSNPNLYWYRQAAGRGLQLLFYSVGIGQISSEVPQNLSASRPQDRQFILSSKKLLLSDSGFYLCAYRTGARGYTFGSGTRLTVV.

This clonotype was found many times. V usage is TRBV3-1 and J usage is TRBJ2-1; D may be TRBD1 (9 bases). Trimming removed 2 bases from V and 12 bases from J, with 26 bases in between. Germline V lookup: CDR1 LGHDT, CDR2 YNNKEL (reference sequence). This CDR3 has 17 residues. CDR3 DNA sequence: TGTGCCAGCAGCCAACATCGCGGGGGGACAGGGTCATCTCCGCAGTTCTTC. It yields the protein CASSQHRGGTGSSPQFF.

This clonotype was found many times. The chain carries TRBV12-3 or TRBV12-4 and TRBJ2-1; no reliable D call. Trimming shortened V by 3 bases and J by 0 bases, and 12 bases separated the two germline ends. The CDR3 length is 16 residues. The CDR3 nucleotides are TGTGCCAGCAGTTTGTCATTTCCCGACTCCTACAATGAGCAGTTCTTC. The encoded protein is CASSLSFPDSYNEQFF.

This clonotype was observed many times. The CDR3 loop reads CASSQRTSGRGTDTQYF. Here the CDR3 DNA reads TGCGCCAGCAGCCAAAGGACTAGCGGGAGGGGCACAGATACGCAGTATTTT. The chain joins TRBV5-1 to TRBJ2-3; 15 bases align to TRBD2. V was clipped by 4 bases and J by 1 base; unmatched bases: 4. This CDR3 has 17 residues. Germline V gene lookup returns CDR1 SGHRS and CDR2 YFSETQ.

This chain uses TRBV5-1 with TRBJ2-5, with D possibly called TRBD1 or TRBD2 (5 bases each). Trimming removed 0 bases at V and 1 base at J, with 19 bases between. The germline gives CDR1 SGHRS, CDR2 YFSETQ. There are 18 residues in the CDR3. The CDR3 protein is CASSLEWVPGPTQETQYF. Written as DNA, the CDR3 is TGCGCCAGCAGCTTGGAATGGGTACCGGGACCTACCCAAGAGACCCAGTACTTC.

Ten or more counts support this clonotype. The V gene is TRBV5-1, the J gene TRBJ2-7; 7 bases align to TRBD1. CDR3 size: 13 residues. Germline V lookup: CDR1 SGHRS, CDR2 YFSETQ. Losses at the gene ends were 3 bases for V and 5 bases for J; bases not matched to a gene: 5. The CDR3 is CASSSGTEDEQYF. The DNA for the CDR3 is TGCGCCAGCAGCTCCGGGACAGAAGACGAGCAGTACTTC.

This clonotype was seen more than once but under ten times. The chain couples TRBV25-1 to TRBJ2-1, with 9 bases lining up with TRBD1. The J segment lost 7 bases and the V segment lost 6 bases, leaving 7 bases of the junction unmatched. Per the germline V gene, CDR1 is MGHDK and CDR2 is SYGVNS. This CDR3 has 14 amino acids. The CDR3 region is CASSWGTGRNEQFF. The CDR3 nucleotides read TGTGCCAGCAGCTGGGGGACAGGGAGAAATGAGCAGTTCTTC.

This clonotype was seen ten or more times. The genes are TRBV2 and TRBJ1-5; D unclear. With 4 bases removed from V and 3 bases from J, the gap between germline ends came to 7 bases. Per the germline V gene, CDR1 is SNHLY and CDR2 is FYNNEI. The CDR3 consists of 13 residues. The CDR3 region is CASSAGYNQPQHF. CDR3 nucleotide sequence: TGTGCCAGCAGTGCAGGATACAATCAGCCCCAGCATTTT.

This chain links TRBV6-1 with TRBJ2-2, with 8 bases aligning to TRBD2. The germline CDR1 and CDR2 sequences are MNHNS and SASEGT. The CDR3 covers 15 residues. The junction had 7 bases not matched to a gene; V was cut back by 4 bases and J by 6 bases. The CDR3 reads CASSVSGGRSGELFF. In nucleotides, the CDR3 is TGTGCCAGCAGTGTTTCGGGAGGGAGGTCCGGGGAGCTGTTTTTT.